This T cell receptor beta chain was captured by sequencing in a study of preoperative IRX-2 immunotherapy in early breast cancer. This clone was recorded once. The V end lost 7 bases, the J end lost 4 bases, and 23 bases lay between the germline ends. Per the germline V gene, CDR1 is MDHEN and CDR2 is SYDVKM. CDR3 length: 16 amino acids. Assay: immunoSEQ multiplex PCR; the TCRdb copy retains only in-frame clones and omits some. The table lists over 60,000 clones, approximately 95% of them singletons. Stated treatment: preoperative locoregional IRX-2 cytokine immunotherapy. Samples came from a phase Ib trial of preoperative locoregional IRX-2 cytokine immunotherapy.

Sampling was carried out from a patient treated with IRX-2 immunotherapy. The gene calls are TRBV28 and TRBJ2-7; D may be TRBD1 (6 bases). The receptor was isolated from a human donor with breast cancer. This CDR3 reads CASTLRVLGAEYEQYF. CDR3 DNA: TGTGCCAGCACCCTTCGGGTATTGGGGGCTGAATACGAGCAGTACTTC. Supplemented by reference TRBV28 and TRBJ2-7, the full variable domain reads DVKVTQSSRYLVKRTGEKVFLECVQDMDHENMFWYRQDPGLGLRLIYFSYDVKMKEKGDIPEGYSVSREKKERFSLILESASTNQTSMYLCASTLRVLGAEYEQYFGPGTRLTVT.